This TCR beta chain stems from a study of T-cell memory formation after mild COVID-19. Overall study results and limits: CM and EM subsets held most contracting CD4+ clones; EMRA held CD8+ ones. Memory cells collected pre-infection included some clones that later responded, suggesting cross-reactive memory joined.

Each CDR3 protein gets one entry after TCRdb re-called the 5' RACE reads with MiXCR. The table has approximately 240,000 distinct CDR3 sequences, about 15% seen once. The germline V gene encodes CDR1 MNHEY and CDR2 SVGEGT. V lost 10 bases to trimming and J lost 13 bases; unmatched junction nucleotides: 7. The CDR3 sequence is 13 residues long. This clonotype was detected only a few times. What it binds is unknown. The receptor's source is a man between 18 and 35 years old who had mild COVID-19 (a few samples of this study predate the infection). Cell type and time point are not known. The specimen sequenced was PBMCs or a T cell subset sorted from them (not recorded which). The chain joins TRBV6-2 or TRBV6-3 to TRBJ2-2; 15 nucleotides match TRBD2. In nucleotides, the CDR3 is TGTGCCACGCGGACTAGCGGGGGGGTGTGGCTGTTTTTT. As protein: CATRTSGGVWLFF.